This T cell receptor (beta chain) stems from a study of glioma-infiltrating T cells. V was clipped by 8 bases and J by 6 bases, with 14 bases between them. From germline, CDR1 is SNHLY and CDR2 FYNNEI. The CDR3 loop spans 13 amino acids. As to this clonotype: This sequence may be a read error, since a much larger clone differs from it by one base.

Using RNA template, CDR3s of TCR alpha and beta were amplified with iRepertoire arm-PCR. Using its own MiXCR run on the multiplex PCR reads, TCRdb lists one record per CDR3 protein. The top ten clones hold about a third of a sample with roughly 120,000 distinct CDR3 sequences, less than 30% of them seen once. The sequencing sample was made of glioma tissue, nonneoplastic brain tissue, or PBMCs (not recorded which). The chain combines TRBV2 with TRBJ2-1, with D perhaps being TRBD1 or TRBD2 (5 bases each). The source is a human donor with low-grade glioma or glioblastoma, undergoing nonglioma brain surgery, or in good health (not recorded which). This CDR3 reads CASWDLGANEQFF. The CDR3 DNA sequence: TGTGCCAGCTGGGACCTCGGGGCCAATGAGCAGTTCTTC. Looking up the rest from reference TRBV2 and TRBJ2-1 gives the full variable domain: EPEVTQTPSHQVTQMGQEVILRCVPISNHLYFYWYRQILGQKVEFLVSFYNNEISEKSEIFDDQFSVERPDGSNFTLKIRSTKLEDSAMYFCASWDLGANEQFFGPGTRLTVL.